The 26 T cell receptor beta chains listed next were all sequenced from one sample in a study of blood T cells in healthy people across ages. With a J-beta primer mix and a sample-barcoded 5' primer, a second PCR ran roughly 6 to 11 cycles. One entry per CDR3 protein results from TCRdb running MiXCR on the 5' RACE reads. The sample has 540,000 or so distinct CDR3 sequences; 27% are singletons. Sample: blood. The receptors were gathered from a woman in her 70s in good health.

This clonotype was counted between two and nine times. V and J are TRBV20-1 and TRBJ2-5; D is undetermined. With the DNA end fitting TRBJ2-7 better, the J assignment may be wrong. This CDR3 spans 16 amino acids. CDR1 DFQATT and CDR2 SNEGSKA come from the germline V gene (reference sequence). The CDR3 nucleotides are TGCAGTGCTAGAGGCCAAGGGCTACGGGCTAAAAACGAGCAGTACTTC. It is translated as CSARGQGLRAKNEQYF.

The CDR3 region is CASSPNKNEKLFF. CDR3 DNA: TGTGCCAGCTCACCAAACAAAAATGAAAAACTGTTTTTT. The chain combines TRBV18 with TRBJ1-4; D gene uncertain. This CDR3 has 13 amino acids. The germline V gene has CDR1 KGHSH and CDR2 LQKENI. V lost 2 bases and J 5 bases, leaving 6 bases between the germline ends.

The table lists this clonotype with a few counts. The CDR3 loop is CASSDGQGADGYTF. CDR3 in DNA: TGTGCCAGCAGTGACGGACAGGGGGCGGATGGCTACACCTTC. The chain links TRBV6-4 to TRBJ1-2; TRBD1 matches at 11 bases. V lost 2 bases to trimming and J lost 6 bases; unmatched junction nucleotides: 2. Germline values: CDR1 MRHNA, CDR2 SNTAGT. The CDR3 is 14 residues long.

CDR3 sequence reads: CASSPTGPGTNYEQYF. In DNA, the CDR3 is TGTGCCAGCAGCCCAACTGGGCCAGGGACAAACTACGAGCAGTACTTC. The chain joins TRBV7-8 to TRBJ2-7; maybe TRBD1 (6 bases). The CDR3 has 16 residues. V shed 5 bases and J shed 3 bases, with 20 bases lying between them. Germline CDR1 is SGHVS and CDR2 is FQNEAQ.

The genes are TRBV7-9 and TRBJ2-5; maybe TRBD2 (6 bases). TRBJ2-1 matches the DNA end more closely, so the J call is doubtful. Germline V lookup: CDR1 SEHNR, CDR2 FQNEAQ (reference sequence). The CDR3 covers 18 residues. The CDR3 region is CASSWSLVWGGVKNEQFF. The CDR3 DNA sequence: TGTGCCAGCAGCTGGAGCCTCGTGTGGGGCGGGGTTAAAAATGAGCAGTTCTTC.

The V and J genes are TRBV11-1 and TRBJ1-1; a weak D match, TRBD1 (5 bases). CDR1 and CDR2 from the germline V gene are SGHAT and FQDESV (reference sequence). The V end lost 8 bases, the J end lost 2 bases, and 15 bases lay between the germline ends. The CDR3 extends over 14 amino acids. The CDR3, as DNA: TGTGCCAGCGTCCGGGGACGCAGTAACACTGAAGCTTTCTTT. This sequence encodes CASVRGRSNTEAFF. Drawing the rest from reference TRBV11-1 and TRBJ1-1, the complete variable domain is EAEVAQSPRYKITEKSQAVAFWCDPISGHATLYWYRQILGQGPELLVQFQDESVVDDSQLPKDRFSAERLKGVDSTLKIQPAELGDSAMYLCASVRGRSNTEAFFGQGTRLTVV.

This clonotype was observed a few times. The rearrangement links TRBV4-1 to TRBJ2-5, with TRBD2 identical over 13 bases. Germline V lookup: CDR1 MGHRA, CDR2 YSYEKL. Losses at the gene ends were 3 bases for V and 11 bases for J; bases not matched to a gene: 9. The CDR3 covers 15 residues. The CDR3 is CASSQGLAGSAGQYF. In nucleotides, the CDR3 is TGCGCCAGCAGCCAGGGACTAGCGGGGTCCGCCGGGCAGTACTTC.

This clonotype was counted only a few times. The CDR3 nucleotides are TGCAGTGCTAACCGGGGGGAGGGAGATACGCAGTATTTT. This gives the protein CSANRGEGDTQYF. This chain connects TRBV20-1 to TRBJ2-3; 7 positions agree with TRBD2. The CDR3 consists of 13 residues. Trimming removed 4 bases from V and 5 bases from J; junction bases left unmatched: 6. Germline CDR1 DFQATT, CDR2 SNEGSKA (reference sequence).

J is TRBJ1-2 and V is TRBV3-1; D may be TRBD1 (5 bases). CDR1 LGHDT and CDR2 YNNKEL come from the germline V gene (reference sequence). The CDR3 extends over 17 amino acids. Trimming removed 1 base from V and 7 bases from J, with 22 bases in between. The DNA of the CDR3 is TGTGCCAGCAGCCAAGTAGCGGGGCTAGGGGAATATGCTGGCTACACCTTC. It specifies CASSQVAGLGEYAGYTF.

This clonotype showed up just a few times. The chain has TRBV7-9 and TRBJ2-3; D unclear. Trimming stripped 3 bases from V and 8 bases from J, with 3 bases between. This CDR3 has 10 amino acids. Looked up from germline, CDR1 is SEHNR and CDR2 is FQNEAQ (reference sequence). DNA of the CDR3: TGTGCCAGCAGCTTGGCTACGCAGTATTTT. Translated: CASSLATQYF.

The chain carries TRBV7-2 and TRBJ2-5, with 11 bases identical to TRBD2. The CDR3 extends over 14 amino acids. Germline lookup yields CDR1 SGHTA and CDR2 FQGNSA. V shed 4 bases and J 5 bases; nucleotides not matched to a gene: 3. In nucleotides, the CDR3 is TGTGCCAGCAGCTCGACTAGCGGGGTGGAGACCCAGTACTTC. Translating it yields CASSSTSGVETQYF. The full variable domain, completed using reference TRBV7-2 and TRBJ2-5, is GAGVSQSPSNKVTEKGKDVELRCDPISGHTALYWYRQSLGQGLEFLIYFQGNSAPDKSGLPSDRFSAERTGGSVSTLTIQRTQQEDSAVYLCASSSTSGVETQYFGPGTRLLVL.

The rearrangement links TRBV29-1 to TRBJ2-3; 9 bases fit TRBD2. Germline V gene lookup returns CDR1 SQVTM and CDR2 ANQGSEA. The CDR3 is 13 residues long. V shed 7 bases, J shed 2 bases, and the junction held 4 bases outside the gene matches. CDR3 bases: TGCAGCGCACTAGCGGGCTTCACAGATACGCAGTATTTT. Residues: CSALAGFTDTQYF.

The table lists this clonotype with a few counts. The rearrangement joins TRBV12-3 or TRBV12-4 to TRBJ1-2; the D is unclear. CDR3 length: 10 amino acids. Trimming took off 5 bases at V and 7 bases at J, with 5 bases between the two ends. In DNA form, the CDR3 reads TGTGCCAGCAGTGCAGGTGGCTACACCTTC. Translating it yields CASSAGGYTF.

This clonotype was detected only a few times. J is TRBJ2-5 and V is TRBV5-1, with 7 positions matching TRBD2. The J call may not be correct, given that the DNA end is closer to TRBJ2-1. The V gene's germline CDR1 is SGHRS and CDR2 YFSETQ. The CDR3 consists of 14 residues. The CDR3 spells CASSPRWGGDEQFF. In DNA, the CDR3 is TGCGCCAGCAGCCCAAGGTGGGGGGGAGATGAGCAGTTCTTC.

The chain combines TRBV2 with TRBJ2-1; a possible D gene is TRBD1 (5 bases). CDR3 length equals 14 residues. CDR1 is SNHLY and CDR2 is FYNNEI in the germline V gene. V was trimmed by 6 bases and J by 6 bases, leaving 15 bases between them. CDR3 residues: CASSSRVVGNEQFF. The DNA of the CDR3 is TGTGCCAGCAGCAGCAGGGTCGTGGGCAATGAGCAGTTCTTC.

The rearrangement joins TRBV6-1 to TRBJ2-3; 10 bases fit TRBD1. There are 16 residues in the CDR3. With 6 bases clipped from V and 4 bases from J, the junction kept 10 bases outside the gene matches. The V gene's germline CDR1 is MNHNS and CDR2 SASEGT. The CDR3 nucleotides read TGTGCCAGCAGCCGACAGGGGGCGAGGGCCGCAGATACGCAGTATTTT. This encodes CASSRQGARAADTQYF.

This clonotype has more than one count but fewer than ten. V is TRBV20-1 and J is TRBJ1-4; D uncertain. The V and J ends lost 2 bases and 6 bases respectively, with 7 bases between them. This CDR3 is built from 12 residues. Germline V gene sequence: CDR1 DFQATT, CDR2 SNEGSKA (reference sequence). The CDR3 reads CSARKTDEKLFF. The CDR3 DNA reads TGCAGTGCTAGAAAGACCGATGAAAAACTGTTTTTT.

In this sample, this clonotype turned up a few times. This rearrangement joins TRBV4-3 to TRBJ2-3; maybe TRBD2 (5 bases). Germline CDR1 and CDR2: LGHNA and YSLEER. Between the trimmed V and J ends, which lost 0 bases and 1 base, there was a span of 14 bases. CDR3 length equals 17 residues. The CDR3 is CASSQDLGGTRTDTQYF. The CDR3 DNA follows: TGCGCCAGCAGCCAAGATCTTGGAGGAACCCGCACAGATACGCAGTATTTT.

This clonotype was counted a few times. This sequence joins TRBV6-2 or TRBV6-3 and TRBJ2-7; D remains ambiguous. This CDR3 spans 17 amino acids. Germline V lookup: CDR1 MNHEY, CDR2 SVGEGT. V was pared by 5 bases and J by 4 bases, with 24 bases between. The CDR3 here is CASSQLQHGSRNYEQYF. The CDR3 coding sequence is TGTGCCAGCAGTCAGTTACAACACGGGTCTAGGAATTACGAGCAGTACTTC.

The V and J genes are TRBV9 and TRBJ1-2, with TRBD1 matching over 9 bases. In germline, CDR1 is SGDLS, CDR2 YYNGEE. The CDR3 has 15 amino acids. Losses at the gene ends were 3 bases for V and 8 bases for J; bases not matched to a gene: 11. The CDR3 sequence: CASSAPQGAVRGYTF. Here the CDR3 DNA reads TGTGCCAGCAGCGCCCCACAGGGGGCGGTTCGCGGCTACACCTTC.

The rearrangement joins TRBV7-9 to TRBJ2-5; TRBD1 matches at 7 bases. Trimming at V came to 5 bases and at J to 3 bases, leaving 6 bases not matched to a gene. CDR3 length: 14 residues. The germline V gene has CDR1 SEHNR and CDR2 FQNEAQ (reference sequence). The CDR3 here is CASSKTDREETQYF. The CDR3 coding sequence is TGTGCCAGCAGCAAAACAGACAGGGAAGAGACCCAGTACTTC.

A few counts support this clonotype. The rearrangement links TRBV7-2 to TRBJ1-2, with D possibly matching TRBD1 (5 bases). Trimming stripped 1 base from V and 0 bases from J, with 18 bases between. The CDR3 loop spans 18 amino acids. Per the germline V gene, CDR1 is SGHTA and CDR2 is FQGNSA. The chain's CDR3 is CASSLVTLPGRTNYGYTF. The CDR3 DNA reads TGTGCCAGCAGCTTAGTCACCCTCCCGGGACGGACTAACTATGGCTACACCTTC. The full variable domain, with the rest looked up from reference TRBV7-2 and TRBJ1-2, is GAGVSQSPSNKVTEKGKDVELRCDPISGHTALYWYRQSLGQGLEFLIYFQGNSAPDKSGLPSDRFSAERTGGSVSTLTIQRTQQEDSAVYLCASSLVTLPGRTNYGYTFGSGTRLTVV.

This clonotype was detected ten times or more. The chain combines TRBV7-9 with TRBJ2-2; D not certain. Germline-derived CDR1 and CDR2 are SEHNR and FQNEAQ (reference sequence). Trimming removed 3 bases at V and 1 base at J, with 6 bases between. The CDR3 covers 14 residues. The CDR3 here is CASSFQQNTGELFF. CDR3 in DNA: TGTGCCAGCAGCTTTCAACAGAACACCGGGGAGCTGTTTTTT.

The chain links TRBV29-1 to TRBJ1-2, with a possible D match to TRBD1 (6 bases). V was clipped by 6 bases and J by 8 bases, with 19 bases between them. This CDR3 spans 13 amino acids. Germline V CDR1 and CDR2: SQVTM, ANQGSEA. The CDR3 protein is CSVVGQGNWGYTF. CDR3 sequence (DNA): TGCAGCGTCGTCGGTCAGGGGAATTGGGGCTACACCTTC.

This clonotype was recorded many times. The rearrangement links TRBV12-3 or TRBV12-4 to TRBJ2-1; D unresolved. The CDR3 is 13 residues long. Trimming stripped 3 bases from V and 8 bases from J, with 11 bases between. The CDR3 DNA sequence: TGTGCCAGCAGTTTGGTCCCTTGGGATGAGCAGTTCTTC. It translates to CASSLVPWDEQFF.

The chain uses TRBV6-2 or TRBV6-3 and TRBJ2-1; no clear D gene. V was clipped by 7 bases and J by 6 bases, with 19 bases between them. Germline V CDR1 and CDR2: MNHEY, SVGEGT. CDR3 length: 15 amino acids. CDR3 sequence reads: CASMWALPLSNEQFF. CDR3 DNA: TGTGCCAGCATGTGGGCGTTGCCTCTTTCCAATGAGCAGTTCTTC.